A single sample gave rise to the 31 T cell receptor beta chains below, sequenced in a study of neurological immune-mediated disorders. TCRdb processed the 5' RACE reads anew with MiXCR; each CDR3 protein has one entry. This sample has tens of thousands of distinct CDR3 sequences, with 9.5% to 13% found just once. Source material: CD4+ T cells from blood. These TCRs come from a woman aged 25 to 39 with HTLV-1-associated myelopathy (HAM/TSP).

There are many counts of this clonotype. The V and J genes are TRBV10-3 and TRBJ1-1, with D tentatively TRBD1 (5 bases). There are 11 residues in the CDR3. Per the germline V gene, CDR1 is ENHRY and CDR2 is SYGVKD. Trimming shortened V by 10 bases and J by 5 bases, and 11 bases separated the two germline ends. CDR3 sequence reads: CATLGATEAFF. CDR3 DNA sequence: TGTGCCACTCTCGGGGCTACTGAAGCTTTCTTT.

This clonotype was seen many times. The chain is built from TRBV13 and TRBJ2-1, with TRBD2 matching over 10 bases. Trimming removed 5 bases from V and 3 bases from J; junction bases left unmatched: 7. Germline lookup yields CDR1 PRHDT and CDR2 FYEKMQ (reference sequence). CDR3 length: 16 amino acids. The CDR3 protein is CASSLRAGGLYNEQFF. The CDR3 DNA is TGTGCCAGCAGCCTTCGAGCGGGGGGGCTCTACAATGAGCAGTTCTTC.

The table lists this clonotype with many counts. V and J are TRBV2 and TRBJ1-4; unclear D gene. CDR1 is SNHLY, CDR2 FYNNEI, per germline. Trimming stripped 6 bases from V and 5 bases from J, with 7 bases between. The CDR3 covers 12 residues. The CDR3 DNA reads as TGTGCCAGCAGAAGAGGAAATGAAAAACTGTTTTTT. This codes for CASRRGNEKLFF.

This clonotype was detected ten times or more. This chain links TRBV20-1 with TRBJ1-5; weak D call: TRBD1 (5 bases). V was cut by 1 base and J by 3 bases, with 7 bases left in between. The CDR3 is 13 amino acids. Per germline, CDR1 DFQATT and CDR2 SNEGSKA (reference sequence). The DNA for the CDR3 is TGCAGTGCTAGAGCGGGGACCAATCAGCCCCAGCATTTT. This sequence encodes CSARAGTNQPQHF.

About this clonotype: Its ends do not fully match the called genes, so a read error is possible. V and J are TRBV20-1 and TRBJ2-2; D is possibly TRBD2 (5 bases). The germline V gene has CDR1 DFQATT and CDR2 SNEGSKA (reference sequence). The CDR3 length is 14 residues. The CDR3 region has the DNA TGCAGTGCTATAGCCCGACATATCACCGGGGATCTGTTTTTT. This translates into CSAIARHITGDLFF.

This clonotype appeared many times. V gene TRBV5-1 combines with J gene TRBJ2-1; 13 bases align to TRBD2. This CDR3 has 15 amino acids. Germline V CDR1 and CDR2: SGHRS, YFSETQ. Unmatched junction bases numbered 8, after V lost 5 bases and J lost 9 bases. CDR3: CASSQLAGGLFEQFF. The CDR3 DNA follows: TGCGCCAGCAGTCAACTAGCGGGGGGGCTCTTTGAGCAGTTCTTC.

At least ten counts were recorded for this clonotype. The gene calls are TRBV13 and TRBJ2-3, with 8 bases lining up with TRBD2. The germline gives CDR1 PRHDT, CDR2 FYEKMQ (reference sequence). V was pared by 5 bases and J by 2 bases, with 9 bases of the junction left unmatched. The CDR3 has 16 residues. CDR3 sequence reads: CASSRRLAYHTDTQYF. For the CDR3, the DNA is TGTGCCAGCAGCAGAAGACTAGCGTATCACACAGATACGCAGTATTTT.

The chain recombines TRBV27 with TRBJ2-7; D is perhaps TRBD1 (5 bases). The CDR3 extends over 14 amino acids. Germline V gene data show CDR1 as MNHEY and CDR2 as SMNVEV (reference sequence). Trimming cost V 6 bases and J 3 bases, with 15 bases left between them. CDR3 sequence reads: CASSSYRHYYEQYF. The CDR3 DNA reads TGTGCCAGCAGCTCTTACAGGCACTACTACGAGCAGTACTTC.

This clonotype has ten or more counts. The V call is TRBV20-1, the J call TRBJ2-7; unclear D gene. Trimming removed 4 bases from V and 3 bases from J, with 7 bases in between. The length of the CDR3 is 11 residues. Germline CDR1 reads DFQATT; CDR2 reads SNEGSKA (reference sequence). The CDR3 is CSATRGYEQYF. The CDR3 nucleotides are TGCAGTGCTACCCGAGGCTACGAGCAGTACTTC.

This clonotype was found many times. The chain is built from TRBV2 and TRBJ1-1; TRBD1 agrees at 8 bases. V lost 6 bases, J lost 5 bases, and 5 bases stayed unmatched. The CDR3 is made up of 13 amino acids. In germline, CDR1 is SNHLY, CDR2 FYNNEI. Here the CDR3 reads CASRTDRGTEAFF. The CDR3 coding sequence is TGTGCCAGCAGGACCGACAGGGGTACTGAAGCTTTCTTT.

Many counts were recorded for this clonotype. The chain has TRBV5-1 and TRBJ1-1; D gene unclear. Germline loops: CDR1 SGHRS, CDR2 YFSETQ. V was shortened by 1 base and J by 5 bases, with 9 bases between the two germline ends. This CDR3 has 13 residues. The CDR3 bases are TGCGCCAGCAGCTTGTGGATTGGGACTGAAGCTTTCTTT. Residues: CASSLWIGTEAFF. Based on the CDR3 plus reference TRBV5-1 and TRBJ1-1, the full variable domain is KAGVTQTPRYLIKTRGQQVTLSCSPISGHRSVSWYQQTPGQGLQFLFEYFSETQRNKGNFPGRFSGRQFSNSRSEMNVSTLELGDSALYLCASSLWIGTEAFFGQGTRLTVV.

In this sample, this clonotype turned up many times. The chain recombines TRBV20-1 with TRBJ1-4; D gene unclear. The CDR3 loop spans 14 amino acids. V lost 5 bases and J 8 bases, leaving 18 bases between the germline ends. The germline CDR1 and CDR2 sequences are DFQATT and SNEGSKA (reference sequence). CDR3 bases: TGCAGTGCTCAAAGTCAGCAGTTACGAGAAAAACTGTTTTTT. Amino acids: CSAQSQQLREKLFF.

In its sample, this clonotype was seen many times. This chain connects TRBV5-1 to TRBJ1-1; unclear D gene. V was cut by 5 bases and J by 1 base, with 6 bases left in between. Germline lookup yields CDR1 SGHRS and CDR2 YFSETQ. CDR3 length: 12 residues. CDR3 loop: CASRAKNTEAFF. CDR3 DNA sequence: TGCGCCAGCAGGGCGAAGAACACTGAAGCTTTCTTT.

There are many counts of this clonotype. The chain combines TRBV5-1 with TRBJ1-1; the D is unclear. The germline V gene has CDR1 SGHRS and CDR2 YFSETQ. The ends were cut back, 4 bases at V and 0 bases at J, with 10 bases in the middle. The CDR3 spans 14 residues. CDR3 sequence: CASSLGPLNTEAFF. CDR3 bases: TGCGCCAGCAGCCTCGGACCGCTGAACACTGAAGCTTTCTTT.

This clonotype was detected ten times or more. This chain connects TRBV20-1 to TRBJ1-1; D is ambiguous. The ends were cut back, 1 base at V and 13 bases at J, with 19 bases in the middle. The CDR3 contains 13 residues. The germline V gene has CDR1 DFQATT and CDR2 SNEGSKA (reference sequence). The CDR3 is CSARGNANELDFF. DNA for the CDR3: TGCAGTGCTAGAGGGAACGCCAACGAATTGGATTTCTTT.

The chain is built from TRBV21-1 and TRBJ1-5; whether TRBD1, the table's D call, matches the DNA was not checked. TRBV21-1 is marked as a pseudogene. CDR3 size: 16 residues. The CDR3 region is CASSKGRDVSNQPQHF. CDR3 nucleotides: TGTGCCAGCAGCAAAGGCCGGGACGTCAGCAATCAGCCCCAGCATTTT.

This clonotype has a count of ten or more. The CDR3 region is CSARGLAGYNEKLFF. CDR3 nucleotide sequence: TGCAGTGCTAGAGGATTGGCAGGCTATAATGAAAAACTGTTTTTT. The gene calls are TRBV20-1 and TRBJ1-4, with D unclear. The V end lost 1 base, the J end lost 4 bases, and 13 bases lay between the germline ends. The CDR3 length is 15 residues. Germline values: CDR1 DFQATT, CDR2 SNEGSKA (reference sequence).

This clonotype was counted at least ten times. This sequence joins TRBV7-9 and TRBJ2-7; TRBD1 aligns across 7 bases. CDR3 length: 14 residues. The germline CDR1 and CDR2 sequences are SEHNR and FQNEAQ (reference sequence). With 5 bases clipped from V and 1 base from J, the junction kept 5 bases outside the gene matches. CDR3 DNA: TGTGCCAGCAGCGTAAGGGACAGATCCTACGAGCAGTACTTC. It codes for CASSVRDRSYEQYF.

This clonotype has a count of ten or more. This chain links TRBV7-2 with TRBJ2-2; D is unclear. With 4 bases removed from V and 3 bases from J, the gap between germline ends came to 6 bases. Germline CDR1 and CDR2: SGHTA and FQGNSA. This CDR3 has 13 amino acids. CDR3: CASSSPHTGELFF. The CDR3 coding sequence is TGTGCCAGCAGCTCCCCCCACACCGGGGAGCTGTTTTTT.

The sample holds many counts of this clonotype. The genes are TRBV12-3 or TRBV12-4 and TRBJ1-2; possible D gene TRBD1, 5 bases. This CDR3 is 13 amino acids long. V gave up 1 base and J gave up 7 bases, with 10 bases separating them. The CDR3 DNA is TGTGCCAGCAGTTTAGTTCCGGGGGGTGGCTACACCTTC. Encoded protein: CASSLVPGGGYTF.

As regards this clonotype: At one of its ends the junction is not consistent with the germline gene, which may arise from a read error. The rearrangement links TRBV5-6 to TRBJ2-3, with 10 bases that match TRBD2. Germline values: CDR1 SGHDT, CDR2 YYEEEE. This CDR3 has 15 residues. The CDR3 protein is CVSSLTSGVGDTQYF. CDR3 coding DNA: TGTGTCAGCAGCCTAACTAGCGGGGTTGGGGATACGCAGTATTTT.

This clonotype was observed at least ten times. The genes are TRBV2 and TRBJ1-1; TRBD1 is a possible D gene (5 bases). The CDR3 contains 15 residues. CDR1 and CDR2 from the germline V gene are SNHLY and FYNNEI. With 3 bases removed from V and 2 bases from J, the gap between germline ends came to 13 bases. As DNA, the CDR3 is TGTGCCAGCAGTGATTATGGCAGGGCTAACACTGAAGCTTTCTTT. Its protein product is CASSDYGRANTEAFF.

This clonotype was counted at least ten times. The CDR3 coding sequence is TGCAGCGTGATGCTGGACCCAGGCACAGATACGCAGTATTTT. Translating it yields CSVMLDPGTDTQYF. V gene TRBV29-1 combines with J gene TRBJ2-3, with unresolved D. The CDR3 contains 14 residues. V was shortened by 6 bases and J by 1 base, with 14 bases between the two germline ends. Germline V CDR1 and CDR2: SQVTM, ANQGSEA.

This clonotype has at least ten counts. This chain joins TRBV5-1 and TRBJ2-2; TRBD2 is a possible D gene (5 bases). Germline V gene lookup returns CDR1 SGHRS and CDR2 YFSETQ. The CDR3 runs to 13 residues. The germline V and J ends were trimmed by 4 bases and 2 bases, with 6 bases remaining between them. Here the CDR3 reads CASSGGNTGELFF. The DNA for the CDR3 is TGCGCCAGCAGCGGAGGAAACACCGGGGAGCTGTTTTTT.

This clonotype was counted many times. V gene TRBV12-3 or TRBV12-4 combines with J gene TRBJ1-4; unclear D gene. This CDR3 is built from 11 residues. V was pared by 3 bases and J by 8 bases, with 4 bases between. The CDR3 DNA follows: TGTGCCAGCAGTTTCCGAGAAAAACTGTTTTTT. Its protein is CASSFREKLFF.

This clonotype was observed many times. This rearrangement joins TRBV6-5 to TRBJ2-7; D could derive from TRBD1 or TRBD2 (6 bases each). The CDR3 totals 15 residues. V lost 5 bases, J lost 3 bases, and 17 bases lay in between. Germline loops: CDR1 MNHEY, CDR2 SVGAGI. The CDR3 sequence: CASSGPRRGVYEQYF. CDR3 coding DNA: TGTGCCAGCAGTGGTCCCAGGAGGGGGGTCTACGAGCAGTACTTC.

This clonotype showed up many times. The chain uses TRBV11-3 and TRBJ2-7, with D possibly being TRBD1 (6 bases). Germline CDR1 and CDR2: SGHNT and YENEEA. Trimming removed 0 bases from V and 10 bases from J, with 10 bases in between. The CDR3 has 12 residues. CDR3 in DNA: TGTGCCAGCAGCTTAGATAGGGGGAGACAGTACTTC. Translating it yields CASSLDRGRQYF.

This clonotype was recorded many times. The chain combines TRBV4-2 with TRBJ2-1; D gene unclear. The germline CDR1 and CDR2 sequences are LGHNA and YNFKEQ. The CDR3 totals 14 residues. The V end was cut by 2 bases, the J end by 5 bases, with 10 bases between. CDR3 region: CASSQTLPNNEQFF. CDR3 DNA sequence: TGTGCCAGCAGCCAAACCCTTCCAAACAATGAGCAGTTCTTC.

This clonotype came up many times. CDR3 sequence: CASSLGPINEQFF. The CDR3 DNA reads as TGCGCCAGCAGCTTGGGACCGATTAATGAGCAGTTCTTC. The chain couples TRBV5-1 to TRBJ2-1, with D hard to call. The CDR3 runs to 13 residues. V lost 0 bases, J lost 7 bases, and 8 bases lay in between. Germline V gives CDR1 SGHRS, CDR2 YFSETQ.

Ten or more counts support this clonotype. V and J are TRBV7-2 and TRBJ1-5; D uncertain. V lost 0 bases to trimming and J lost 3 bases, with 9 bases between them. The CDR3 covers 15 residues. Germline V gene data show CDR1 as SGHTA and CDR2 as FQGNSA. The CDR3 protein is CASSLAGRINQPQHF. In nucleotides, the CDR3 is TGTGCCAGCAGCTTAGCGGGAAGGATCAATCAGCCCCAGCATTTT.

This clonotype was seen ten or more times. This rearrangement joins TRBV18 to TRBJ2-7; D remains unclear. V was shortened by 3 bases and J by 0 bases, with 15 bases between the two germline ends. The germline gives CDR1 KGHSH, CDR2 LQKENI. CDR3 size: 16 residues. DNA of the CDR3: TGTGCCAGCTCACCGTACCGGAGAGAGTACTCCTACGAGCAGTACTTC. Translation gives CASSPYRREYSYEQYF.